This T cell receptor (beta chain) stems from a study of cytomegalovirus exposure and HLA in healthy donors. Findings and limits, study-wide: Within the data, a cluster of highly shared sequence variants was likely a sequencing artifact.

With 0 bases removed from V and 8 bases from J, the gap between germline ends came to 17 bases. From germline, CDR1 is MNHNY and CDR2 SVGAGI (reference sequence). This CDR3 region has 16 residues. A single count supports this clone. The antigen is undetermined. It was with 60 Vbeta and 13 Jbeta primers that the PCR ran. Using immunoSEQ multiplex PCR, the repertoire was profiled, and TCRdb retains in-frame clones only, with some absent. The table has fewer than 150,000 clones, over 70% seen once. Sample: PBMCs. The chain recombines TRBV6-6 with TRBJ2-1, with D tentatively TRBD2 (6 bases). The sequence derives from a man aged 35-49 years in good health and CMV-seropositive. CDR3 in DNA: TGTGCCAGCAGTTACTCAGGGACTCCCATTGGGGATGAGCAGTTCTTC. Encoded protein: CASSYSGTPIGDEQFF.